This T cell receptor (beta chain) was captured in a study of cytomegalovirus exposure and HLA in healthy donors. The study, taken as a whole, reports: Later on, a genetic analysis was performed. It linked a missense variant in DCLRE1C with V- and J-gene trimming of TCR beta. In all likelihood, a cluster of highly shared sequence variants was a sequencing artifact.

With regard to this clone: Its cognate antigen is unknown.

Healthy bone marrow donors made up the donors. Use of 60 Vbeta and 13 Jbeta primers characterized the PCR. Original processing methods: About 11 million shared chains were among the 60 million to 80 million unique TCR beta chains that a later analysis counted. Using immunoSEQ multiplex PCR, the repertoire was profiled, and TCRdb retains in-frame clones only, with some absent. That table furnishes V, J and clone size, whereas the DNA furnished D and trimming. Of approximately 140,000 clones listed, more than 60% are singletons. The sequenced material came from PBMCs. The sequence derives from a male donor in good health and CMV-seronegative.

The chain's CDR3 is CASSRTSGYEQYF. The CDR3, as DNA: TGTGCCAGCTCAAGGACTAGCGGATACGAGCAGTACTTC. V is TRBV18 and J is TRBJ2-7, with 10 positions matching TRBD2. Trimming removed 5 bases from V and 4 bases from J; junction bases left unmatched: 2. Germline assignment: CDR1 KGHSH and CDR2 LQKENI. The CDR3 has 13 amino acids.